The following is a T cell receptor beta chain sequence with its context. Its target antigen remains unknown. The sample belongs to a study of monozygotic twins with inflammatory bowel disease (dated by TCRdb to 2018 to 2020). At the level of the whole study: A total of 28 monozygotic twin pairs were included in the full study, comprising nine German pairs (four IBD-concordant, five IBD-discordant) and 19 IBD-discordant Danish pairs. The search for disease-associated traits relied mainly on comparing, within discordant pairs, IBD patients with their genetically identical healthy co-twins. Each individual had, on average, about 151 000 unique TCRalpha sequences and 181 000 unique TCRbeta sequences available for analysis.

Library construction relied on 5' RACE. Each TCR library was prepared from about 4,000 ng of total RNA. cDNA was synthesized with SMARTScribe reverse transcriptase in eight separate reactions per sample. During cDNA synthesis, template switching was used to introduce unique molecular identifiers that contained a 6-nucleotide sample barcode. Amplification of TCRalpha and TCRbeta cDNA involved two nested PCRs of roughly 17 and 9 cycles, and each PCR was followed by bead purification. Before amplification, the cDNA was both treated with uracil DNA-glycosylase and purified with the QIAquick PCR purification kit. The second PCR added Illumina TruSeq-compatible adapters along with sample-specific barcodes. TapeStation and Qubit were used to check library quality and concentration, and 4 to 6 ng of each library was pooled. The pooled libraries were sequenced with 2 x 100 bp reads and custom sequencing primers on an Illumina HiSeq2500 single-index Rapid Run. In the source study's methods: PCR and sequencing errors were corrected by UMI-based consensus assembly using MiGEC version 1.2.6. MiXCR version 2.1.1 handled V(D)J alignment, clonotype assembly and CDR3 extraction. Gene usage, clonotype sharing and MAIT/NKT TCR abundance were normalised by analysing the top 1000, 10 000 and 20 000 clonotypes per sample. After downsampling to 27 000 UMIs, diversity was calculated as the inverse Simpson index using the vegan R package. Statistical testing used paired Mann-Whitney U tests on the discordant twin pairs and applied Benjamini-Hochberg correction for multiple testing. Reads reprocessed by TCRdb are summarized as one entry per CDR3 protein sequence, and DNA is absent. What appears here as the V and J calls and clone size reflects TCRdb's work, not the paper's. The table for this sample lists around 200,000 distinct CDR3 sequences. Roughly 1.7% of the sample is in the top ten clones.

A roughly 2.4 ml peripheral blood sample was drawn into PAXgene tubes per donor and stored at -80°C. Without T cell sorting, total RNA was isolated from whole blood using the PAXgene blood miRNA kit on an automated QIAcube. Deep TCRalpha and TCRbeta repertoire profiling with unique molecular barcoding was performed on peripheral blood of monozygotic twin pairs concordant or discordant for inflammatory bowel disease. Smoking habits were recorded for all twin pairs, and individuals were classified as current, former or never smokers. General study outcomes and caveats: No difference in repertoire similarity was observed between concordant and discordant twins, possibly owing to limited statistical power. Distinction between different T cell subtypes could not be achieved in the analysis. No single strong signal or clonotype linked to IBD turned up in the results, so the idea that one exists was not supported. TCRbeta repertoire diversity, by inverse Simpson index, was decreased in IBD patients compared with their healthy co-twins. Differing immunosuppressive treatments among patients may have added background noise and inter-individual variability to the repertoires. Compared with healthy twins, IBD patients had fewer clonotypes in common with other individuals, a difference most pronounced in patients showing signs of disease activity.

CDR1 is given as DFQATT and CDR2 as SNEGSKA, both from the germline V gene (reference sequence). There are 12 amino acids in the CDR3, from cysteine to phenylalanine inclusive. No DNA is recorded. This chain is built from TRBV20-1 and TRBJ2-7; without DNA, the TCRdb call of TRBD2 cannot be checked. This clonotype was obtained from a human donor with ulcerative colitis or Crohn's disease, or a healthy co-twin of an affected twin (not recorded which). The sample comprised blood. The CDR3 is CSTVAGDYEQYF.